This TCR beta chain appears in the sequencing data of a study of blood T cell repertoires in COVID-19. Across the study: Samples came from the United States, Italy and Spain, spanning acute and convalescent COVID-19. Sources were T cells, B-cell-depleted T cells, or PBMCs; the material itself was cDNA or gDNA.

Germline loops: CDR1 LNHNV, CDR2 YYDKDF (reference sequence). V was trimmed by 4 bases and J by 2 bases, leaving 13 bases between them. The length of the CDR3 is 15 residues. As originally analysed: Amplification with reference gene primers provided the estimates of nucleated cell counts. TCRdb's table, derived via immunoSEQ multiplex PCR, lists solely in-frame clones and lacks some. V and J calls and clone size are those listed in that table; D and trimming were worked out from the DNA. The table records 250,000 to 300,000 clones, about 90% of them present only once. The clonotype comes from a woman aged 45-59 years who had recovered from COVID-19. Sequenced material: peripheral blood. The rearrangement uses TRBV15 and TRBJ2-3, with a weak D call TRBD1 (6 bases). The CDR3 region has the DNA TGTGCCACCAGCAACGGACAGTCCGACACAGATACGCAGTATTTT. It encodes CATSNGQSDTDTQYF.